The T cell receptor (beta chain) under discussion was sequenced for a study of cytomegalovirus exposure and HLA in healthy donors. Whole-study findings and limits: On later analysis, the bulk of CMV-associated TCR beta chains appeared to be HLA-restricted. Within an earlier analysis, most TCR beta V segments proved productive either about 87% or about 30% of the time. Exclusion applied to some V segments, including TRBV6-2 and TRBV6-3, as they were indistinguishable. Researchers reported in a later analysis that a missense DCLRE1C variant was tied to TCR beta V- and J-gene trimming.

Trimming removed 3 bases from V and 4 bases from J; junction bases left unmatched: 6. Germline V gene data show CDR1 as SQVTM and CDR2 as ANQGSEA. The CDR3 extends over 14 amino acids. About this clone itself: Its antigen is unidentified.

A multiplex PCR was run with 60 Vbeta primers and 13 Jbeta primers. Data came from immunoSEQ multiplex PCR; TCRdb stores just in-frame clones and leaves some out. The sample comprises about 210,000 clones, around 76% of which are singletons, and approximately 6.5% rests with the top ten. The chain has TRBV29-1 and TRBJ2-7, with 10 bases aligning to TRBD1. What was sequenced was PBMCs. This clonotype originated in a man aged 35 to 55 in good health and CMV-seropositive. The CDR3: CSVDGGQGEYEQYF. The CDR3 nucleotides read TGCAGCGTTGATGGAGGACAGGGGGAATACGAGCAGTACTTC.